This T cell receptor (beta chain) was sequenced during a study of beta chain features in type 1 diabetes. The sequenced template was cDNA made from the entire isolated RNA. Here immunoSEQ multiplex PCR was the method, and the copy in TCRdb shows in-frame clones only, minus some. The data contain fewer than 250,000 clones, around 65% of them singletons. This receptor was identified in a man aged 25 to 40 in good health. Sequenced sample: naive CD4+ T cells from blood.

The CDR3 here is CSVETRLGEQFF. In DNA form, the CDR3 reads TGCAGCGTTGAGACCCGCTTGGGAGAGCAGTTCTTC. The chain is built from TRBV29-1 and TRBJ2-1; D is uncertain. Trimming took 3 bases from V and 10 from J, leaving 13 bases between them. Looked up from germline, CDR1 is SQVTM and CDR2 is ANQGSEA. The CDR3 covers 12 residues.